The 14 T cell receptor beta chains given below trace back to one sample, sequenced in a study of blood T cell repertoires in COVID-19 (dated by TCRdb to between 2020 and 2021). Receptor libraries were prepared by the immunoSEQ multiplex PCR assay. What TCRdb holds here is the immuneACCESS table cut down to in-frame rearrangements. Part of the clones is not present; checked against another copy, under half of the missing clones reflect an unresolved V gene, and the others are unexplained. This sample is represented by under 100,000 clones; 80% to 90% of them were singletons. About 18% of the sample comes from the top ten. The sequencing sample was made of peripheral blood. All receptors derive from a human donor in a cohort sampled during active COVID-19.

In its sample, this clone was seen a few times. The rearrangement links TRBV11-3 to TRBJ2-1; 9 bases fit TRBD2. This CDR3 has 16 amino acids. The germline CDR1 and CDR2 sequences are SGHNT and YENEEA. The ends lost 5 bases at V and 5 bases at J; junction bases unmatched: 10. The DNA for the CDR3 is TGTGCCAGCAGCCACGCCGGGACTAGCATCCACAATGAGCAGTTCTTC. Its protein is CASSHAGTSIHNEQFF.

This sequence joins TRBV19 and TRBJ1-5; a possible D gene is TRBD1 (5 bases). Trimming cost V 1 base and J 2 bases, with 15 bases left between them. This CDR3 comprises 17 residues. CDR1 LNHDA and CDR2 SQIVND come from the germline V gene (reference sequence). CDR3 DNA: TGTGCCAGTAGTATAGTACGGGGGGTCGGGGGCAATCAGCCCCAGCATTTT. Translated: CASSIVRGVGGNQPQHF.

This clone occurred once. The chain recombines TRBV27 with TRBJ2-1, with 8 bases fitting TRBD2. In germline, CDR1 is MNHEY, CDR2 SMNVEV (reference sequence). This CDR3 comprises 19 residues. J was trimmed by 4 bases and V by 3 bases; bases with no gene match: 17. CDR3 in amino acids: CASSFLVTLSGGNYNEQFF. CDR3 DNA: TGTGCCAGCAGTTTTCTTGTCACCTTAAGCGGGGGCAATTACAATGAGCAGTTCTTC.

The chain combines TRBV10-3 with TRBJ2-4; 9 bases match TRBD1. J gave up 5 bases and V 6 bases, and 2 bases lay outside the gene matches. Germline V gene lookup returns CDR1 ENHRY and CDR2 SYGVKD. This CDR3 has 13 residues. The CDR3: CAISDRGENIQYF. For the CDR3, the DNA is TGTGCCATCAGCGACAGGGGGGAAAACATTCAGTACTTC.

This chain uses TRBV6-5 with TRBJ2-7; D gene uncertain. V shed 5 bases and J shed 6 bases, with 14 bases lying between them. This CDR3 is 13 amino acids long. Germline CDR1 reads MNHEY; CDR2 reads SVGAGI. This CDR3 reads CASSLLRESEQYF. The CDR3 nucleotides read TGTGCCAGCAGTCTTCTTAGAGAATCCGAGCAGTACTTC.

V is TRBV3-1 (or the pseudogene TRBV3-2) and J is TRBJ2-5; 10 bases fit TRBD1. CDR3 length equals 13 residues. J was trimmed by 5 bases and V by 4 bases; bases with no gene match: 1. CDR1 is LGHDT, CDR2 YNNKEL, per germline (reference sequence). The CDR3 region is CASSRTGGETQYF. The CDR3 DNA is TGTGCCAGCAGCCGGACAGGGGGGGAGACCCAGTACTTC.

Only a few counts were recorded for this clone. The chain uses TRBV7-6 and TRBJ1-5; a weak D match, TRBD1 (6 bases). Germline V gene sequence: CDR1 SGHVS, CDR2 FNYEAQ. The CDR3 sequence is 15 residues long. V shed 1 base and J shed 2 bases, with 9 bases lying between them. The CDR3 DNA follows: TGTGCCAGCAGCTTAGTGGGGGCAGGCAATCAGCCCCAGCATTTT. It is translated as CASSLVGAGNQPQHF.

The rearrangement joins TRBV7-2 to TRBJ1-4, with TRBD1 as a possible D gene (5 bases). From germline, CDR1 is SGHTA and CDR2 FQGNSA. The CDR3 consists of 15 residues. The V end was cut by 1 base, the J end by 5 bases, with 11 bases between. Written as DNA, the CDR3 is TGTGCCAGCAGCTTAGGCGGGGCCAGCAATGAAAAACTGTTTTTT. This gives the protein CASSLGGASNEKLFF.

This clone was found once. The genes are TRBV4-1 and TRBJ1-1; D uncertain. The length of the CDR3 is 13 residues. V was pared by 4 bases and J by 2 bases, with 8 bases between. Germline V gene data show CDR1 as MGHRA and CDR2 as YSYEKL. CDR3 nucleotide sequence: TGCGCCAGCAGCCGGAGAGAAAACACTGAAGCTTTCTTT. Its translation is CASSRRENTEAFF.

This chain uses TRBV7-2 with TRBJ1-4; 8 nucleotides align to TRBD1. CDR1 and CDR2 (germline): SGHTA, FQGNSA. The CDR3 runs 16 residues. Losses at the gene ends were 3 bases for V and 7 bases for J; bases not matched to a gene: 10. CDR3 DNA: TGTGCCAGCAGCTTCGGACACGGACAGGGAGGTGAAAAACTGTTTTTT. This translates into CASSFGHGQGGEKLFF.

This chain connects TRBV3-1 (or the pseudogene TRBV3-2) to TRBJ2-3; 7 bases agree with TRBD2. Germline CDR1 and CDR2: LGHDT and YNNKEL (reference sequence). Trimming cost V 8 bases and J 3 bases; bases outside gene matches: 2. The CDR3 sequence is 12 residues long. CDR3 protein: CASSGGTDTQYF. The CDR3 nucleotides read TGTGCCAGCTCCGGGGGGACAGATACGCAGTATTTT.

The J gene is TRBJ1-1, the V gene TRBV2; D is unresolved. V was pared by 8 bases and J by 6 bases, with 10 bases between. Germline V CDR1 and CDR2: SNHLY, FYNNEI. This CDR3 contains 11 residues. CDR3 loop: CASRRYAEAFF. CDR3 DNA: TGTGCCAGCCGGAGGTACGCTGAAGCTTTCTTT.

This clone was seen a single time. The chain joins TRBV11-2 to TRBJ1-4; D gene uncertain. This CDR3 is built from 13 residues. V was trimmed by 1 base and J by 4 bases, leaving 4 bases between them. Germline loops: CDR1 SGHAT, CDR2 FQNNGV. In nucleotides, the CDR3 is TGTGCCAGCAGCTTAGGTCTTAATGAAAAACTGTTTTTT. It translates to CASSLGLNEKLFF.

This clone appeared a few times. The chain employs TRBV20-1 and TRBJ1-6; D call uncertain. Germline CDR1 reads DFQATT; CDR2 reads SNEGSKA (reference sequence). The CDR3 runs 14 residues. V gave up 3 bases and J gave up 10 bases, with 16 bases separating them. The DNA of the CDR3 is TGCAGTGCTAGTAGGCCGGGGTTGGAATCACCCCTCCACTTT. Protein product: CSASRPGLESPLHF.